This TCR beta chain was documented in a study of blood T cells in healthy people across ages. Study results and limitations: The unsorted PBMCs prevented any conclusive comparison of naive versus antigen-experienced cells. Diversity estimates drawn from one million T cells were deemed underestimates.

Primed by a sample-barcoded 5' primer and a J-beta primer mix, a second PCR proceeded for about 6 to 11 cycles. One entry per CDR3 protein, called by TCRdb with MiXCR from the 5' RACE reads. The sample includes 550,000 to 650,000 distinct CDR3 sequences, roughly 31% of them seen just once. This clonotype was counted only a few times. Its antigen is undetermined. V was pared by 5 bases and J by 16 bases, with 17 bases between. Germline V gene data show CDR1 as DFQATT and CDR2 as SNEGSKA (reference sequence). This CDR3 spans 11 amino acids. Material: blood. This sequence originates from a woman older than 75 in good health. The chain recombines TRBV20-1 with TRBJ1-4; weak D call: TRBD1 (5 bases). CDR3 DNA: TGCAGTGCTCCTCCCGGGTCAGGGCAGTTTTTT. It specifies CSAPPGSGQFF.